A selection of T cell receptor beta chains follows, all from one sample in a study of a mutant IDH1 vaccine in newly diagnosed glioma. Profiled with immunoSEQ multiplex PCR; TCRdb holds only in-frame clones, not every one. The sample records about 35,000 clones, less than 90% being singletons. The sequences come from PBMCs, collected from a glioma patient treated with radiotherapy, temozolomide or both. These receptors came from a woman in her forties with glioma. Each CDR3 is given with its conserved first and last residue. A D gene is named only where the DNA matches it firmly. The size field is filled for only some rows; it gives once, few, many or a size class.

clone_size: NA
d_call: TRBD1
j_call: TRBJ1-1
v_call: TRBV5-4
cdr3_aa: CASSKGQGVNTEAFF
cdr3_nt: TGTGCCAGCAGCAAAGGACAGGGCGTGAACACTGAAGCTTTCTTT

clone_size: NA
d_call: NA
j_call: TRBJ1-6
v_call: TRBV5-1
cdr3_aa: CASSLVDTNSPLHF
cdr3_nt: TGCGCCAGCAGCTTGGTGGACACCAATTCACCCCTCCACTTT

clone_size: NA
d_call: NA
j_call: TRBJ2-3
v_call: TRBV5-1
cdr3_aa: CASSIVPPDTQYF
cdr3_nt: TGCGCCAGCAGCATTGTGCCCCCAGATACGCAGTATTTT

clone_size: NA
d_call: TRBD1
j_call: TRBJ1-1
v_call: TRBV6-6
cdr3_aa: CATKDRDGTEAFF
cdr3_nt: TGTGCCACAAAGGACAGGGATGGCACTGAAGCTTTCTTT

clone_size: once
d_call: TRBD1
j_call: TRBJ1-5
v_call: TRBV28
cdr3_aa: CASSLTGGQPQHF
cdr3_nt: TGTGCCAGCAGTTTGACAGGGGGACAGCCCCAGCATTTT

clone_size: NA
d_call: NA
j_call: TRBJ1-1
v_call: TRBV7-8
cdr3_aa: CASSLPGWENTEAFF
cdr3_nt: TGTGCCAGCAGCTTACCGGGATGGGAGAACACTGAAGCTTTCTTT

clone_size: NA
d_call: TRBD2
j_call: TRBJ2-1
v_call: TRBV30
cdr3_aa: CAWSVRAGGPGEQFF
cdr3_nt: TGTGCCTGGAGTGTACGAGCGGGAGGGCCGGGTGAGCAGTTCTTC

clone_size: NA
d_call: NA
j_call: TRBJ1-1
v_call: TRBV4-2
cdr3_aa: CASSRGVRGLEGGTEAFF
cdr3_nt: TGTGCCAGCAGCCGCGGCGTCAGGGGTTTAGAAGGCGGCACTGAAGCTTTCTTT

clone_size: NA
d_call: TRBD1
j_call: TRBJ1-3
v_call: TRBV18
cdr3_aa: CASSPVRAGGRSGNTIYF
cdr3_nt: TGTGCCAGCTCACCAGTCCGGGCAGGGGGACGCTCTGGAAACACCATATATTTT

clone_size: NA
d_call: NA
j_call: TRBJ2-2
v_call: TRBV11-2
cdr3_aa: CASTEGGASGELFF
cdr3_nt: TGTGCCAGCACCGAAGGAGGTGCGTCCGGGGAGCTGTTTTTT

clone_size: NA
d_call: TRBD1
j_call: TRBJ1-5
v_call: TRBV28
cdr3_aa: CASSDRRDRVYSNQPQHF
cdr3_nt: TGTGCCAGCAGTGACCGCCGGGACAGGGTCTATAGCAATCAGCCCCAGCATTTT

clone_size: NA
d_call: NA
j_call: TRBJ1-1
v_call: TRBV14
cdr3_aa: CASSLTLSTEAFF
cdr3_nt: TGTGCCAGCAGCCTAACCCTTTCCACTGAAGCTTTCTTT

clone_size: NA
d_call: NA
j_call: TRBJ1-1
v_call: TRBV30
cdr3_aa: CAWGDGQYTEAFF
cdr3_nt: TGTGCCTGGGGGGACGGACAGTACACTGAAGCTTTCTTT

clone_size: NA
d_call: NA
j_call: TRBJ1-5
v_call: TRBV10-3
cdr3_aa: CAISPRSESAQHF
cdr3_nt: TGTGCCATCTCACCCCGTTCGGAATCAGCCCAGCATTTT

clone_size: NA
d_call: TRBD2
j_call: TRBJ2-3
v_call: TRBV10-2
cdr3_aa: CASSPSGGTDTQYF
cdr3_nt: TGCGCCAGCAGTCCCAGCGGGGGGACAGATACGCAGTATTTT

clone_size: NA
d_call: NA
j_call: TRBJ1-3
v_call: TRBV28
cdr3_aa: CASSLYTSGNTIYF
cdr3_nt: TGTGCCAGCAGTTTGTACACCTCTGGAAACACCATATATTTT

clone_size: NA
d_call: TRBD1
j_call: TRBJ1-5
v_call: TRBV15
cdr3_aa: CATSPRDRVGEPQHF
cdr3_nt: TGTGCCACCAGCCCCCGGGACAGGGTCGGGGAGCCCCAGCATTTT

clone_size: NA
d_call: TRBD1
j_call: TRBJ1-3
v_call: TRBV2
cdr3_aa: CASRGTAGNTIYF
cdr3_nt: TGTGCCAGCAGGGGGACAGCTGGAAACACCATATATTTT

clone_size: NA
d_call: NA
j_call: TRBJ1-5
v_call: TRBV5-6
cdr3_aa: CASSLMGVSNQPQHF
cdr3_nt: TGTGCCAGCAGCTTGATGGGGGTTAGCAATCAGCCCCAGCATTTT

clone_size: NA
d_call: NA
j_call: TRBJ2-3
v_call: TRBV5-1
cdr3_aa: CASSLSHAPGTDTQYF
cdr3_nt: TGCGCCAGCAGCTTGTCACACGCCCCGGGCACAGATACGCAGTATTTT

clone_size: NA
d_call: NA
j_call: TRBJ2-5
v_call: TRBV6-5
cdr3_aa: CASTKPGSDAQYF
cdr3_nt: TGTGCCAGCACCAAGCCAGGGAGTGATGCCCAGTACTTC

clone_size: NA
d_call: TRBD2
j_call: TRBJ2-7
v_call: TRBV2
cdr3_aa: CASSLTSGRGEQYF
cdr3_nt: TGTGCCAGCAGCCTGACTAGCGGGAGAGGGGAGCAGTACTTC

clone_size: NA
d_call: NA
j_call: TRBJ2-2
v_call: TRBV6-6
cdr3_aa: CASTAWGPNTGELFF
cdr3_nt: TGTGCCAGCACCGCATGGGGGCCAAACACCGGGGAGCTGTTTTTT

clone_size: NA
d_call: NA
j_call: TRBJ1-2
v_call: TRBV7-9
cdr3_aa: CASSFGSHGYTF
cdr3_nt: TGTGCCAGCAGCTTCGGGTCGCACGGCTACACCTTC

clone_size: NA
d_call: TRBD2
j_call: TRBJ2-1
v_call: TRBV2
cdr3_aa: CASRPQAGVNEQFF
cdr3_nt: TGTGCCAGCAGGCCCCAAGCGGGGGTTAATGAGCAGTTCTTC

clone_size: NA
d_call: TRBD1
j_call: TRBJ1-5
v_call: TRBV6-5
cdr3_aa: CASSADRDQPQHF
cdr3_nt: TGTGCCAGCAGCGCTGACAGGGATCAGCCCCAGCATTTT

clone_size: NA
d_call: NA
j_call: TRBJ1-4
v_call: TRBV28
cdr3_aa: CATKQKGVYGLFF
cdr3_nt: TGTGCCACCAAACAAAAGGGAGTTTATGGGCTGTTTTTT

clone_size: NA
d_call: TRBD2
j_call: TRBJ2-4
v_call: TRBV5-4
cdr3_aa: CASSYGLAGEEEAKNIQYF
cdr3_nt: TGTGCCAGCAGCTACGGACTAGCGGGAGAGGAGGAGGCCAAAAACATTCAGTACTTC

clone_size: NA
d_call: NA
j_call: TRBJ2-2
v_call: TRBV9
cdr3_aa: CASSSSTSPNTGELFF
cdr3_nt: NA

clone_size: NA
d_call: NA
j_call: TRBJ1-6
v_call: TRBV6-5
cdr3_aa: CASSYSGRANSPLHF
cdr3_nt: TGTGCCAGCAGTTACTCTGGCAGGGCGAATTCACCCCTCCACTTT

clone_size: NA
d_call: NA
j_call: TRBJ1-1
v_call: TRBV5-1
cdr3_aa: CASSRKGDTEAFF
cdr3_nt: TGCGCCAGCAGCCGGAAAGGGGACACTGAAGCTTTCTTT

clone_size: NA
d_call: NA
j_call: TRBJ1-2
v_call: TRBV27
cdr3_aa: CASRSLGQDLEHGYTF
cdr3_nt: TGTGCCAGCAGATCCTTGGGTCAAGATCTAGAACATGGCTACACCTTC

clone_size: NA
d_call: TRBD2
j_call: TRBJ2-3
v_call: TRBV29-1
cdr3_aa: CSGQRGGTDTQYF
cdr3_nt: TGCAGCGGGCAGCGGGGGGGCACAGATACGCAGTATTTT

clone_size: NA
d_call: TRBD1
j_call: TRBJ2-7
v_call: TRBV10-2
cdr3_aa: CASSEFPPTGVYEQYF
cdr3_nt: TGCGCCAGCAGTGAGTTCCCCCCGACAGGGGTCTACGAGCAGTACTTC

clone_size: NA
d_call: NA
j_call: TRBJ2-1
v_call: TRBV30
cdr3_aa: CAWSRLSSYNEQFF
cdr3_nt: TGTGCCTGGAGTCGTCTAAGCTCCTACAATGAGCAGTTCTTC

clone_size: NA
d_call: NA
j_call: TRBJ2-7
v_call: TRBV5-1
cdr3_aa: CASLDVSTYEQYF
cdr3_nt: TGCGCCAGTTTAGACGTCTCAACGTACGAGCAGTACTTC

clone_size: NA
d_call: NA
j_call: TRBJ2-3
v_call: TRBV2
cdr3_aa: CASSAGAASTDTQYF
cdr3_nt: TGTGCCAGCAGTGCCGGGGCAGCTAGCACAGATACGCAGTATTTT